This T cell receptor beta chain was recovered during a study of blood T cells in healthy people across ages. Overall study results and limits: Across samples, TCR beta diversity tracked strongly with naive T cell percentage.

Per-sample PBMC isolation yielded at least 7 million cells. PCR was performed a second time for about 7 to 12 cycles using a sample-barcoded 5' primer and a J-beta primer mix. A single record per CDR3 protein comes from TCRdb applying MiXCR to the 5' RACE reads. Of roughly 570,000 distinct CDR3 sequences detected, about 26% appear once; the ten largest clones hold roughly 18%. This clonotype was detected only a few times. Its antigen is unknown. V lost 4 bases, J lost 7 bases, and 8 bases lay in between. Per the germline V gene, CDR1 is LGHDT and CDR2 is YNNKEL (reference sequence). The CDR3 is made up of 12 amino acids.

Sequenced: blood. The source of this sequence is a woman aged 70-85 years in good health. The genes are TRBV3-1 and TRBJ2-1; D ambiguous. The CDR3 DNA reads TGTGCCAGCAGCCTCGTCAGGAATGAGCAGTTCTTC. This gives the protein CASSLVRNEQFF.